Listed below are T cell receptor beta chains from one sample, sequenced in a study of blood T cell repertoires in COVID-19. Libraries were prepared by immunoSEQ multiplex PCR; TCRdb keeps only in-frame clonotypes and omits some of them. Among about 140,000 clones listed, 80% to 90% were seen once. Material for sequencing was peripheral blood. The receptors were gathered from a woman aged 50 to 60 with acute or convalescent COVID-19. CDR3s include the opening cysteine and the closing phenylalanine or tryptophan. The D gene is left open where the match is weak. Size is stated for part of the rows, as once, few or many counts, or as a class when the clone is expanded.

size: -
D: TRBD2
J: TRBJ2-1
V: TRBV24-1
CDR3: CATSAAGAYNEQFF
DNA: TGTGCCACCAGTGCAGCGGGAGCCTACAATGAGCAGTTCTTC

size: -
D: -
J: TRBJ2-2
V: TRBV24-1
CDR3: CATSELRDTGELFF
DNA: TGTGCCACCAGTGAACTCAGGGACACCGGGGAGCTGTTTTTT

size: -
D: -
J: TRBJ2-3
V: TRBV29-1
CDR3: CSVEGLRADTQYF
DNA: TGCAGCGTTGAAGGTCTGCGGGCGGATACGCAGTATTTT

size: -
D: -
J: TRBJ2-7
V: TRBV5-1
CDR3: CASSLAGPPGEQYF
DNA: TGCGCCAGCAGCTTGGCCGGGCCACCGGGAGAGCAGTACTTC

size: -
D: TRBD1
J: TRBJ1-1
V: TRBV7-6
CDR3: CASSAGQGKTFF
DNA: TGTGCCAGCAGCGCGGGACAGGGGAAAACTTTCTTT

size: -
D: -
J: TRBJ2-1
V: TRBV29-1
CDR3: CSVETGNEQFF
DNA: TGCAGCGTTGAAACCGGGAATGAGCAGTTCTTC

size: -
D: TRBD1
J: TRBJ1-2
V: TRBV19
CDR3: CASSIGTGSVAGYTF
DNA: TGTGCCAGTAGTATCGGGACAGGGTCTGTTGCTGGCTACACCTTC

size: -
D: -
J: TRBJ2-3
V: TRBV30
CDR3: CAWSGLQGPDTQYF
DNA: TGTGCCTGGAGTGGACTACAGGGTCCAGATACGCAGTATTTT

size: once
D: -
J: TRBJ1-3
V: TRBV19
CDR3: CASSFRDISLSGNTIYF
DNA: TGTGCCAGTAGTTTCCGGGACATCTCCCTCTCTGGAAACACCATATATTTT

size: -
D: -
J: TRBJ2-1
V: TRBV5-1
CDR3: CASSLVGEGWEFF
DNA: TGCGCCAGCAGCTTGGTGGGAGAAGGGTGGGAGTTCTTC

size: -
D: TRBD1
J: TRBJ1-6
V: TRBV5-8
CDR3: CASSLRQGNWNSPLHF
DNA: TGTGCCAGCAGCCTTAGACAGGGAAACTGGAATTCACCCCTCCACTTT

size: -
D: -
J: TRBJ1-3
V: TRBV15
CDR3: CATSRDRGTGNTIYF
DNA: TGTGCCACCAGCAGAGACAGGGGTACTGGAAACACCATATATTTT

size: -
D: TRBD1
J: TRBJ1-5
V: TRBV6-5
CDR3: CASSLTGTGLNQPQHF
DNA: TGTGCCAGCAGTTTGACCGGGACAGGCCTTAATCAGCCCCAGCATTTT

size: -
D: -
J: TRBJ1-3
V: TRBV15
CDR3: CATSRDRRRHPGNTIYF
DNA: TGTGCCACCAGCAGAGATAGGAGGAGACACCCTGGGAACACCATATATTTT

size: -
D: TRBD1
J: TRBJ1-3
V: TRBV19
CDR3: CASSYPGQGSGNTIYF
DNA: TGTGCCAGTAGTTATCCGGGACAGGGCTCTGGAAACACCATATATTTT

size: -
D: TRBD2
J: TRBJ2-7
V: TRBV9
CDR3: CASSVGLAGPSYEQYF
DNA: TGTGCCAGCAGCGTGGGACTAGCGGGGCCCTCCTACGAGCAGTACTTC

size: -
D: TRBD2
J: TRBJ2-3
V: TRBV10-2
CDR3: CASKTPTSGDAVDTQYF
DNA: TGCGCCAGCAAGACCCCCACTAGCGGTGATGCGGTAGATACGCAGTATTTT

size: -
D: TRBD2
J: TRBJ2-1
V: TRBV7-3
CDR3: CASSWGETGTSVSDEQFF
DNA: TGTGCCAGCAGCTGGGGGGAGACCGGGACTAGCGTAAGCGATGAGCAGTTCTTC

size: once
D: TRBD1
J: TRBJ1-1
V: TRBV11-3
CDR3: CASSRGQGVGNTEAFF
DNA: TGTGCCAGCAGCAGAGGACAGGGAGTTGGGAACACTGAAGCTTTCTTT

size: few
D: -
J: TRBJ1-5
V: TRBV6-2/TRBV6-3
CDR3: CASSYGEAQHF
DNA: TGTGCCAGCAGTTATGGGGAGGCCCAGCATTTT

size: -
D: -
J: TRBJ2-3
V: TRBV7-2
CDR3: CASSLRGKDGTQYF
DNA: TGTGCCAGCAGCTTACGGGGAAAGGATGGTACGCAGTATTTT

size: -
D: -
J: TRBJ2-3
V: TRBV11-3
CDR3: CASSLTKGGTDTQYF
DNA: TGTGCCAGCAGCCTGACCAAGGGAGGCACAGATACGCAGTATTTT

size: -
D: TRBD1
J: TRBJ1-2
V: TRBV30
CDR3: CAWSVPSKGAREGYTF
DNA: TGTGCCTGGAGTGTACCGTCGAAGGGGGCGCGGGAAGGCTACACCTTC

size: -
D: -
J: TRBJ1-2
V: TRBV29-1
CDR3: CSVEARGNYGYTF
DNA: TGCAGCGTTGAAGCCAGGGGAAACTATGGCTACACCTTC

size: -
D: -
J: TRBJ1-6
V: TRBV27
CDR3: CASSSLPLVSLHF
DNA: TGTGCCAGCAGTAGCCTACCCCTAGTGTCCCTCCACTTT

size: -
D: TRBD1
J: TRBJ1-1
V: TRBV6-4
CDR3: CASSPQGAQTEAFF
DNA: TGTGCCAGCTCCCCCCAGGGGGCCCAAACTGAAGCTTTCTTT

size: few
D: TRBD1
J: TRBJ1-2
V: TRBV4-2
CDR3: CASSQIWGQGVFGYTF
DNA: TGTGCCAGCAGCCAAATTTGGGGGCAGGGGGTCTTCGGCTACACCTTC

size: few
D: TRBD1
J: TRBJ2-7
V: TRBV4-1
CDR3: CASRPTRGTSYEQYF
DNA: TGCGCCAGCAGACCTACCAGGGGGACAAGTTACGAGCAGTACTTC

size: -
D: TRBD2
J: TRBJ2-1
V: TRBV6-1
CDR3: CASSEGAGGHNEQFF
DNA: TGTGCCAGCAGTGAAGGGGCGGGAGGTCACAATGAGCAGTTCTTC

size: -
D: -
J: TRBJ1-2
V: TRBV5-1
CDR3: CASSLSGGTSYGYTF
DNA: TGCGCCAGCAGCTTGAGCGGGGGGACGAGCTATGGCTACACCTTC

size: -
D: -
J: TRBJ2-5
V: TRBV18
CDR3: CASSLLKETQYF
DNA: TGTGCCAGCTCACTACTTAAAGAGACCCAGTACTTC

size: few
D: -
J: TRBJ1-5
V: TRBV21-1
CDR3: CASSKRQGNQPQHF
DNA: TGTGCCAGCAGCAAACGGCAGGGCAATCAGCCCCAGCATTTT

size: -
D: TRBD2
J: TRBJ2-3
V: TRBV13
CDR3: CASSFYGREGYDTQYF
DNA: TGTGCCAGCAGCTTCTACGGCAGGGAGGGATATGATACGCAGTATTTT

size: -
D: -
J: TRBJ2-7
V: TRBV28
CDR3: CASSPGGAEQYF
DNA: TGTGCCAGCAGCCCCGGGGGTGCCGAGCAGTACTTC

size: few
D: -
J: TRBJ1-6
V: TRBV7-3
CDR3: CASSSGDPYNSPLHF
DNA: TGTGCCAGCAGCTCAGGGGACCCCTATAATTCACCCCTCCACTTT

size: -
D: TRBD2
J: TRBJ2-7
V: TRBV27
CDR3: CASSRLTSGAYEQYF
DNA: TGTGCCAGCAGTCGGCTGACTAGCGGGGCCTACGAGCAGTACTTC

size: -
D: TRBD2
J: TRBJ2-3
V: TRBV5-1
CDR3: CASTPGLAGIMADTQYF
DNA: TGCGCCAGTACCCCGGGACTAGCGGGGATTATGGCAGATACGCAGTATTTT

size: -
D: TRBD1
J: TRBJ1-1
V: TRBV9
CDR3: CASSAGQGRTTEAFF
DNA: TGTGCCAGCAGCGCGGGACAGGGGAGGACAACTGAAGCTTTCTTT

size: -
D: TRBD1
J: TRBJ2-5
V: TRBV24-1
CDR3: CATSDPDRGVGETQYF
DNA: TGTGCCACCAGTGATCCGGACAGGGGGGTAGGGGAGACCCAGTACTTC